Below are 18 T cell receptor beta chains sequenced from a single sample in a study of T cells in Graves' hyperthyroidism and ophthalmopathy. TCR beta CDR3 regions were amplified from RNA. TCR CDR3 underwent first-round RT-PCR with the HTBI primer set. TCRdb redid the calling of the multiplex PCR reads with MiXCR, one entry per CDR3 protein. Of around 240,000 distinct CDR3 sequences in the sample, approximately 15% were seen once. Sequencing input: blood. These receptors were collected from a woman between 40 and 55 years old with Graves' hyperthyroidism that later progressed to Graves' ophthalmopathy.

Points on this clonotype: The conserved final phenylalanine or tryptophan is absent from the CDR3, which likely points to a read error. The limits of the CDR3 on the DNA are not certain, so only TCRdb's listed CDR3 is given. The V gene is TRBV20-1, the J gene TRBJ2-5; no check of the table's D call, TRBD2, against the DNA was made. In germline, CDR1 is DFQATT, CDR2 SNEGSKA (reference sequence). Ends included, the CDR3 has 14 residues. The CDR3 loop reads CSAASGVAGETLYV.

The table lists this clonotype with a few counts. V and J are TRBV6-1 and TRBJ2-3; TRBD2 is a possible D gene (6 bases). The CDR3 spans 12 residues. V was clipped by 6 bases and J by 6 bases, with 10 bases between them. CDR1 is MNHNS, CDR2 SASEGT, per germline. Here the CDR3 DNA reads TGTGCCAGCAGCCGGGAGCCGGATACGCAGTATTTT. This encodes CASSREPDTQYF.

This clonotype occurred many times. This chain links TRBV12-5 with TRBJ2-1, with 11 bases that match TRBD2. This CDR3 region has 17 residues. Trimming at V came to 5 bases and at J to 3 bases, leaving 9 bases not matched to a gene. CDR1 is LGHNT, CDR2 FRNRAP, per germline. Here the CDR3 DNA reads TGTGCTAGTGGTACCTACCCTAGCGGGAGGAGCTACAATGAGCAGTTCTTC. It encodes CASGTYPSGRSYNEQFF. The complete variable domain, with remaining parts taken from reference TRBV12-5 and TRBJ2-1, reads DARVTQTPRHKVTEMGQEVTMRCQPILGHNTVFWYRQTMMQGLELLAYFRNRAPLDDSGMPKDRFSAEMPDATLATLKIQPSEPRDSAVYFCASGTYPSGRSYNEQFFGPGTRLTVL.

This clonotype occurred many times. The gene calls are TRBV7-2 and TRBJ2-1; D not certain. CDR3 size: 12 residues. Germline V gene sequence: CDR1 SGHTA, CDR2 FQGNSA. Trimming stripped 5 bases from V and 0 bases from J, with 2 bases between. CDR3 sequence reads: CASSTSYNEQFF. The CDR3 coding sequence is TGTGCCAGCAGCACCTCCTACAATGAGCAGTTCTTC.

This clonotype was counted at least ten times. The rearrangement links TRBV3-1 to TRBJ2-1; D is unresolved. The CDR3 has 15 residues. In germline, CDR1 is LGHDT, CDR2 YNNKEL (reference sequence). V was trimmed by 5 bases and J by 6 bases, leaving 17 bases between them. The DNA for the CDR3 is TGTGCCAGCAGCGAAAAGATCAATTGGGGCAATGAGCAGTTCTTC. This codes for CASSEKINWGNEQFF.

This clonotype was seen repeatedly, ten times or more. CDR3 sequence: CASSVRDRGHQPQHF. CDR3 coding DNA: TGTGCCAGCAGTGTAAGGGACAGGGGGCATCAGCCCCAGCATTTT. This chain joins TRBV2 and TRBJ1-5; 12 bases are shared with TRBD1. Germline loops: CDR1 SNHLY, CDR2 FYNNEI. The CDR3 is 15 residues long. V was pared by 4 bases and J by 5 bases, with 3 bases of the junction left unmatched. The variable domain in full, with the rest retrieved from reference TRBV2 and TRBJ1-5, is EPEVTQTPSHQVTQMGQEVILRCVPISNHLYFYWYRQILGQKVEFLVSFYNNEISEKSEIFDDQFSVERPDGSNFTLKIRSTKLEDSAMYFCASSVRDRGHQPQHFGDGTRLSIL.

The rearrangement joins TRBV20-1 to TRBJ1-1; D remains ambiguous. CDR3 length: 13 amino acids. Germline V CDR1 and CDR2: DFQATT, SNEGSKA (reference sequence). V lost 5 bases, J lost 4 bases, and 14 bases lay in between. In DNA, the CDR3 is TGCAGTGCTCCCGGTGGGGTGGGCACTGAAGCTTTCTTT. Protein product: CSAPGGVGTEAFF.

This clonotype showed up many times. The DNA of the CDR3 is TGTGCCAGCAGCTTAGGCCGGGACTACAAAAACATTCAGTACTTC. This gives the protein CASSLGRDYKNIQYF. V is TRBV11-2 and J is TRBJ2-4; 7 bases match TRBD2. Germline-derived CDR1 and CDR2 are SGHAT and FQNNGV. V lost 1 base, J lost 3 bases, and 3 bases stayed unmatched. The CDR3 length is 15 residues.

At least ten counts were recorded for this clonotype. The chain uses TRBV20-1 and TRBJ2-1; TRBD2 agrees at 8 bases. Per the germline V gene, CDR1 is DFQATT and CDR2 is SNEGSKA (reference sequence). The CDR3 consists of 15 residues. After removal of 5 bases from V and 9 bases from J, the junction contained 15 bases not matched to a gene. CDR3 loop: CSAAVGAGVYGEQFF. The CDR3 DNA sequence: TGCAGTGCTGCCGTAGGAGCGGGAGTGTACGGTGAGCAGTTCTTC.

The sample holds a few counts of this clonotype. V usage is TRBV19 and J usage is TRBJ2-5; a possible D gene is TRBD2 (5 bases). CDR1 is LNHDA, CDR2 SQIVND, per germline (reference sequence). Trimming took off 5 bases at V and 5 bases at J, with 15 bases between the two ends. The CDR3 loop spans 14 amino acids. CDR3 amino acids: CASSPQRGTETQYF. CDR3 DNA sequence: TGTGCCAGTAGTCCTCAACGGGGAACGGAGACCCAGTACTTC.

The genes are TRBV6-5 and TRBJ2-2; 9 positions agree with TRBD1. The CDR3 is made up of 15 amino acids. Trimming took 8 bases from V and 1 from J; bases not matched to a gene: 5. CDR1 is MNHEY and CDR2 is SVGAGI in the germline V gene. The CDR3 loop reads CASGSDRGNTGELFF. DNA for the CDR3: TGTGCCAGCGGTTCGGACAGGGGGAACACCGGGGAGCTGTTTTTT.

Worth noting for this clonotype: Since a much larger clone is just one base distant, this may be a read error. The chain uses TRBV28 and TRBJ2-7, with D unresolved. Germline V lookup: CDR1 MDHEN, CDR2 SYDVKM. This CDR3 is 13 amino acids long. Trimming stripped 3 bases from V and 6 bases from J, with 12 bases between. The CDR3 DNA sequence: TGTGCCAGCAGTTTTAGAGTAGCCTGCGAGCAGTACTTC. Its translation: CASSFRVACEQYF.

Worth noting for this clonotype: This may be a read error: a much more frequent sequence differs by one nucleotide. This sequence joins TRBV28 and TRBJ2-7, with no clear D. CDR3 size: 13 residues. The V gene's germline CDR1 is MDHEN and CDR2 SYDVKM. The CDR3 DNA follows: TGTGCCAGCAGGGTTTCCCTCTCCTACGAGCAGCACTTC. Translating it yields CASRVSLSYEQHF.

This clonotype has a count of ten or more. V usage is TRBV13 and J usage is TRBJ2-5; D might be TRBD1 (5 bases). The CDR3 contains 14 residues. In germline, CDR1 is PRHDT, CDR2 FYEKMQ (reference sequence). Trimming pared 1 base from V and 3 bases from J, leaving 9 bases between. CDR3 in DNA: TGTGCCAGCAGCTTAGTAGAAGGGGAAGAGACCCAGTACTTC. Translated, it gives CASSLVEGEETQYF.

The table lists this clonotype with a few counts. V and J are TRBV19 and TRBJ1-1; D may be TRBD1 (5 bases). Germline CDR1 is LNHDA and CDR2 is SQIVND (reference sequence). With 5 bases removed from V and 5 bases from J, the gap between germline ends came to 12 bases. The CDR3 is made up of 13 amino acids. CDR3 amino acids: CASSRREGTEAFF. The CDR3 DNA reads as TGTGCCAGTAGTCGGAGGGAGGGGACTGAAGCTTTCTTT.

For this clonotype: Germline is not matched at one junction end, which may reflect a read error. The gene calls are TRBV7-3 and TRBJ2-1; D tentatively fits TRBD1 or TRBD2 (5 bases each). Germline assignment: CDR1 SGHTA and CDR2 FQGTGA. The CDR3 sequence is 15 residues long. DNA for the CDR3: TGTGCCAGCAGCCCGGGACCCCGCTCCTACAATGAGCAGTTGTTC. This codes for CASSPGPRSYNEQLF.

This clonotype has a count of ten or more. The chain employs TRBV29-1 and TRBJ1-1; D ambiguous. The CDR3 length is 12 residues. CDR1 SQVTM and CDR2 ANQGSEA come from the germline V gene. The V gene lost 6 bases and the J gene lost 0 bases, with 8 bases spanning the gap. The chain's CDR3 is CSVVSMNTEAFF. The DNA for the CDR3 is TGCAGCGTCGTATCTATGAACACTGAAGCTTTCTTT. Drawing the rest from reference TRBV29-1 and TRBJ1-1, the complete variable domain is SAVISQKPSRDICQRGTSLTIQCQVDSQVTMMFWYRQQPGQSLTLIATANQGSEATYESGFVIDKFPISRPNLTFSTLTVSNMSPEDSSIYLCSVVSMNTEAFFGQGTRLTVV.

This clonotype was detected many times. The rearrangement links TRBV20-1 to TRBJ2-1, with D hard to call. The germline V gene encodes CDR1 DFQATT and CDR2 SNEGSKA (reference sequence). CDR3 length: 15 residues. The V and J ends lost 3 bases and 5 bases respectively, with 17 bases between them. The DNA of the CDR3 is TGCAGTGCTAGGATGGTGGGAAGGACGAACAATGAGCAGTTCTTC. Translating gives CSARMVGRTNNEQFF.